A selection of T cell receptor beta chains follows, all from one sample in a study of T-cell memory formation after mild COVID-19. Using its own MiXCR run on the 5' RACE reads, TCRdb lists one record per CDR3 protein. The sample lists about 200,000 distinct CDR3 sequences, around 8.8% occurring once. Sequencing used PBMCs or a T cell subset sorted from them (not recorded which). These receptor sequences come from a man between 18 and 29 years old who had mild COVID-19 (a few samples of this study predate the infection). Cell type and time point are not known. Each CDR3 is given with its conserved first and last residue. The D gene is left open where the match is weak. The size entry is marked missing in some rows and otherwise reads once, few, many or a size class.

D	V	size	J	CDR3	DNA
NA	TRBV29-1	many	TRBJ2-5	CSVTQGGETQYF	TGCAGCGTTACCCAGGGTGGGGAGACCCAGTACTTC
TRBD1	TRBV4-2	few	TRBJ1-4	CASSQGSGGGEKLFF	TGTGCCAGCAGCCAAGGGTCAGGGGGAGGTGAAAAACTGTTTTTT
NA	TRBV7-8	few	TRBJ1-5	CASSAGTEGNQPQHF	TGTGCCAGCAGCGCCGGGACGGAGGGCAATCAGCCCCAGCATTTT
NA	TRBV7-9	few	TRBJ1-1	CASSLLTVNTEAFF	TGTGCCAGCAGCTTACTGACAGTGAACACTGAAGCTTTCTTT
NA	TRBV18	many	TRBJ2-3	CASSPGEDTQYF	TGTGCCAGCTCACCCGGGGAGGATACGCAGTATTTT
TRBD2	TRBV3-1	NA	TRBJ2-5	CASTIGTSGQETQYF	TGTGCCAGCACCATAGGCACTAGCGGCCAAGAGACCCAGTACTTC
NA	TRBV6-6	many	TRBJ2-5	CASSYRALPSGGQETQYF	TGTGCCAGCAGTTACCGAGCACTTCCTTCTGGGGGCCAAGAGACCCAGTACTTC
TRBD1	TRBV10-2	NA	TRBJ1-1	CASRIQGSNTEAFF	TGCGCCAGCAGGATACAGGGGTCAAACACTGAAGCTTTCTTT
NA	TRBV10-3	NA	TRBJ1-6	CAINQGNNSPLHF	TGTGCCATCAACCAGGGCAATAATTCACCCCTCCACTTT
NA	TRBV29-1	NA	TRBJ2-5	CSGGDETQYF	TGCAGTGGGGGAGACGAGACCCAGTACTTC
NA	TRBV6-2/TRBV6-3	many	TRBJ1-1	CASSPALRTTFF	TGTGCCAGCAGCCCCGCTCTACGAACGACTTTCTTT
NA	TRBV7-9	few	TRBJ2-3	CASSLEGVADTQYF	TGTGCCAGCAGCTTAGAGGGGGTTGCAGATACGCAGTATTTT
NA	TRBV10-3	NA	TRBJ2-7	CAISAPGQGAGYEQYF	TGTGCCATCAGTGCTCCGGGGCAGGGAGCAGGGTACGAGCAGTACTTC
NA	TRBV6-5	many	TRBJ1-3	CASSYGVHSGNTIYF	TGTGCCAGCAGTTACGGCGTCCACTCTGGAAACACCATATATTTT
TRBD1	TRBV27	NA	TRBJ2-2	CATQGTANTGELFF	TGTGCCACCCAAGGGACAGCAAACACCGGGGAGCTGTTTTTT
NA	TRBV4-1	NA	TRBJ1-5	CASSQDGSGANQPQHF	TGCGCCAGCAGCCAAGATGGATCGGGGGCTAATCAGCCCCAGCATTTT
NA	TRBV20-1	few	TRBJ2-7	CSASTTGSREQYF	TGCAGTGCTAGTACGACAGGCTCCCGGGAGCAGTACTTC
NA	TRBV6-5	few	TRBJ2-5	CASRPHITAQETQYF	TGTGCCAGCAGACCCCACATCACAGCCCAAGAGACCCAGTACTTC
TRBD1	TRBV28	NA	TRBJ1-2	CASSLRAGGAGGYTF	TGTGCCAGCAGTTTGCGGGCAGGGGGCGCAGGTGGCTACACCTTC
NA	TRBV18	NA	TRBJ2-7	CASSPPYGRVVEQYF	TGTGCCAGCTCACCACCGTACGGGCGAGTGGTCGAGCAGTACTTC
NA	TRBV6-2/TRBV6-3	few	TRBJ1-6	CASRWGPKNSPLHF	TGTGCCAGCAGGTGGGGACCGAAGAATTCACCCCTCCACTTT
NA	TRBV6-4	NA	TRBJ1-4	CASRDEKLFF	TGTGCCAGCAGGGATGAAAAACTGTTTTTT
NA	TRBV7-2	few	TRBJ2-2	CASSSRPAFAGELFF	TGTGCCAGCAGCTCGCGGCCGGCTTTCGCCGGGGAGCTGTTTTTT
TRBD1	TRBV18	many	TRBJ2-3	CASSPTGADTQYF	TGTGCCAGCTCACCCACAGGGGCAGATACGCAGTATTTT
NA	TRBV6-2/TRBV6-3	many	TRBJ2-3	CASTLLGPEDTQYF	TGTGCCAGCACCTTGCTCGGTCCGGAGGATACGCAGTATTTT
NA	TRBV9	NA	TRBJ2-7	CASSLGPRGGYEQYF	TGTGCCAGCAGCCTCGGACCCAGGGGGGGGTACGAGCAGTACTTC
NA	TRBV7-2	NA	TRBJ1-5	CASSLVVGSGQPQHF	TGTGCCAGCAGCTTAGTGGTGGGGAGTGGTCAGCCCCAGCATTTT
TRBD1	TRBV5-1	few	TRBJ2-7	CASSQTGTGDHEQYF	TGCGCCAGCAGCCAAACCGGGACAGGGGACCACGAGCAGTACTTC
TRBD1	TRBV5-5	NA	TRBJ2-2	CASSLVGWGQGATGELFF	TGTGCCAGCAGCTTGGTGGGCTGGGGACAGGGAGCCACCGGGGAGCTGTTTTTT
NA	TRBV10-3	few	TRBJ2-1	CAISEGSSEQFF	TGTGCCATCAGTGAGGGGTCAAGTGAGCAGTTCTTC
NA	TRBV20-1	few	TRBJ1-1	CSARGAGIGLDTEAFF	TGCAGTGCTAGAGGGGCGGGGATCGGCTTGGACACTGAAGCTTTCTTT
NA	TRBV4-2	NA	TRBJ2-3	CASSQTVTEITDTQYF	TGTGCCAGCAGCCAAACCGTGACAGAAATCACAGATACGCAGTATTTT
NA	TRBV10-3	NA	TRBJ2-7	CAIKEGDIGGEQYF	TGTGCCATCAAGGAGGGGGACATCGGAGGCGAGCAGTACTTC
NA	TRBV10-3	few	TRBJ2-1	CAITSYNEQFF	TGTGCCATCACCTCCTACAATGAGCAGTTCTTC
NA	TRBV12-3/TRBV12-4	many	TRBJ1-6	CASSLQTQNSPLHF	TGTGCCAGCAGTTTACAGACGCAGAATTCACCCCTCCACTTT
TRBD1	TRBV20-1	NA	TRBJ2-3	CSAVRDRGVNTQYF	TGCAGTGCTGTGCGGGACAGGGGGGTAAATACGCAGTATTTT
NA	TRBV7-2	many	TRBJ2-2	CASSPTPFTGELFF	TGTGCCAGCAGCCCAACACCGTTCACCGGGGAGCTGTTTTTT